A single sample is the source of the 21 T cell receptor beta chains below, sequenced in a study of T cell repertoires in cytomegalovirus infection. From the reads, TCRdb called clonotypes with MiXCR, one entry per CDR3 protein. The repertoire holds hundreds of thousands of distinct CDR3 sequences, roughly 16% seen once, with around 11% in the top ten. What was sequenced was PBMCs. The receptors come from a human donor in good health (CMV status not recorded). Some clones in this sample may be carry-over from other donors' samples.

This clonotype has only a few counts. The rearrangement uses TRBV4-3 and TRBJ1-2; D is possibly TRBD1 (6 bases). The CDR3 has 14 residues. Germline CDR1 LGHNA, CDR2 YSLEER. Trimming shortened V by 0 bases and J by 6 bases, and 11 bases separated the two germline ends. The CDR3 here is CASSQERGRDGYTF. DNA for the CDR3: TGCGCCAGCAGCCAAGAGCGGGGGCGGGATGGCTACACCTTC.

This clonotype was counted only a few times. Here the CDR3 reads CASTSAPGDGNTIYF. The CDR3 DNA is TGCGCCAGCACATCTGCCCCAGGGGACGGAAACACCATATATTTT. The rearrangement joins TRBV5-1 to TRBJ1-3, with D tentatively TRBD1 (6 bases). Germline V gene lookup returns CDR1 SGHRS and CDR2 YFSETQ. The CDR3 length is 15 residues. Trimming pared 6 bases from V and 4 bases from J, leaving 17 bases between.

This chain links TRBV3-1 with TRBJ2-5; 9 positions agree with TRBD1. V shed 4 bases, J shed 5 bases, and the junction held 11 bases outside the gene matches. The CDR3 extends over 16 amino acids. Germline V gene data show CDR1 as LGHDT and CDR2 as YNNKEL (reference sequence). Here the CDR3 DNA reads TGTGCCAGCAGCCCCCGACCGGGACAGGGCCGGGAGACCCAGTACTTC. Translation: CASSPRPGQGRETQYF.

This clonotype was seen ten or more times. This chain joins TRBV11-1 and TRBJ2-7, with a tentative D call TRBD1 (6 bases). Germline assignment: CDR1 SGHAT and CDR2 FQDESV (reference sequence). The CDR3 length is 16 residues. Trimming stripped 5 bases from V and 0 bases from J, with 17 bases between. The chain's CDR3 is CASSTTGQLSSYEQYF. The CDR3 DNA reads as TGTGCCAGCAGCACCACCGGACAGTTGAGCTCCTACGAGCAGTACTTC.

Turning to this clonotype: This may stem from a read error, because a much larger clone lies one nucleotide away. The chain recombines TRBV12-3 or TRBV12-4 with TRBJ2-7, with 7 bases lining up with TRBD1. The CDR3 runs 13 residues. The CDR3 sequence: CARSPDRRDEQYF. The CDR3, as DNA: TGTGCCCGCAGTCCGGACAGGCGAGACGAGCAGTACTTC.

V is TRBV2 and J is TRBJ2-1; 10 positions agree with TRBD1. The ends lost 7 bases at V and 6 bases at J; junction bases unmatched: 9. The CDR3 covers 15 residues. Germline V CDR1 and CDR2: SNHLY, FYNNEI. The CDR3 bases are TGTGCCAGCACCCGGGACAGGGGTTCAGGCAATGAGCAGTTCTTC. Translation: CASTRDRGSGNEQFF.

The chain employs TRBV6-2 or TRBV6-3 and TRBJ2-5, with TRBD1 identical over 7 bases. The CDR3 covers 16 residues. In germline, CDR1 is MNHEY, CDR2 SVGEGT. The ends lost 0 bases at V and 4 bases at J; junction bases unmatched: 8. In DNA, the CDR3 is TGTGCCAGCAGTTACTCGCCAGGTTCAGGGGGAGAGACCCAGTACTTC. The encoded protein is CASSYSPGSGGETQYF.

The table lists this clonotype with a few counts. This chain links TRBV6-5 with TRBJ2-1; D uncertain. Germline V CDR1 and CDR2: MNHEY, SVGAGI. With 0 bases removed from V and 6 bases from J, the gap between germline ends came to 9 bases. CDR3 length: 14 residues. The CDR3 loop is CASSYSSGFNEQFF. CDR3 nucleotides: TGTGCCAGCAGTTACTCCTCCGGTTTCAATGAGCAGTTCTTC.

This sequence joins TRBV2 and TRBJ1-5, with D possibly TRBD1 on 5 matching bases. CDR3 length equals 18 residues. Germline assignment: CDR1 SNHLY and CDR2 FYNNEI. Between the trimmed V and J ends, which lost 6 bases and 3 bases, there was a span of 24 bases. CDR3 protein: CASSLDSSPRYNNQPQHF. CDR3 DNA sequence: TGTGCCAGCAGCCTCGACAGTTCTCCCCGGTATAACAATCAGCCCCAGCATTTT. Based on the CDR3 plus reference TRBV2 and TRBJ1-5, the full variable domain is EPEVTQTPSHQVTQMGQEVILRCVPISNHLYFYWYRQILGQKVEFLVSFYNNEISEKSEIFDDQFSVERPDGSNFTLKIRSTKLEDSAMYFCASSLDSSPRYNNQPQHFGDGTRLSIL.

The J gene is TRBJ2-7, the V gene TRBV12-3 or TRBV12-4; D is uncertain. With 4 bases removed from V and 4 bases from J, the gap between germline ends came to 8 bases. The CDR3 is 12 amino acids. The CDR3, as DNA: TGTGCCAGCAGTTCCACCCCGTACGAGCAGTACTTC. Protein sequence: CASSSTPYEQYF.

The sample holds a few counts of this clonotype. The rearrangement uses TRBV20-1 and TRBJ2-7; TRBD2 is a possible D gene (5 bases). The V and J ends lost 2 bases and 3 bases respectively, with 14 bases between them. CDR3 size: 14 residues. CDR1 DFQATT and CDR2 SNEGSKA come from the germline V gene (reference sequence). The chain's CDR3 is CSARSTARGYEQYF. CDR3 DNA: TGCAGTGCTAGATCGACCGCCCGGGGCTACGAGCAGTACTTC.

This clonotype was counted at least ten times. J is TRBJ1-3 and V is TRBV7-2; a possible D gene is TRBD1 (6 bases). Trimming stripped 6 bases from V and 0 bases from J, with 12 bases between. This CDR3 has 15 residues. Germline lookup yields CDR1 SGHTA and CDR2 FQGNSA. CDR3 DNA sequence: TGTGCCAGCAGTTCGACAGGCCACTCTGGAAACACCATATATTTT. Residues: CASSSTGHSGNTIYF.

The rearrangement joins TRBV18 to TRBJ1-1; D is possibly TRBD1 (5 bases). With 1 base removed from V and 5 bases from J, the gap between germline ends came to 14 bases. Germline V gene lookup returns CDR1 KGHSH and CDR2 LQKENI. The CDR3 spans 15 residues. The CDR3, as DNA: TGTGCCAGCTCACCACGGTCGGGGGGAGGGACTGAAGCTTTCTTT. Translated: CASSPRSGGGTEAFF.

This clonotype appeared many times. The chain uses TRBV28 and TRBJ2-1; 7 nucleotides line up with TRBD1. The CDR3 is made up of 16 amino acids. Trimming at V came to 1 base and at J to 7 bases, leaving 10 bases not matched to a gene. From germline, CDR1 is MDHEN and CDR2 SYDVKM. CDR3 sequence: CASSLYAQGYRNEQFF. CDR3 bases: TGTGCCAGCAGTTTATACGCACAGGGGTATAGGAATGAGCAGTTCTTC.

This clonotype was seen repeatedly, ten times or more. CDR3 nucleotide sequence: TGTGCCAGCAGCTTAGCGACCCATTCCACAGATACGCAGTATTTT. The encoded protein is CASSLATHSTDTQYF. The chain employs TRBV7-2 and TRBJ2-3; no firm D call. Deletions cut 0 bases from V and 2 bases from J, with 9 bases between. This CDR3 contains 15 residues. Per germline, CDR1 SGHTA and CDR2 FQGNSA. Full variable domain (remainder filled in from reference TRBV7-2 and TRBJ2-3): GAGVSQSPSNKVTEKGKDVELRCDPISGHTALYWYRQSLGQGLEFLIYFQGNSAPDKSGLPSDRFSAERTGGSVSTLTIQRTQQEDSAVYLCASSLATHSTDTQYFGPGTRLTVL.

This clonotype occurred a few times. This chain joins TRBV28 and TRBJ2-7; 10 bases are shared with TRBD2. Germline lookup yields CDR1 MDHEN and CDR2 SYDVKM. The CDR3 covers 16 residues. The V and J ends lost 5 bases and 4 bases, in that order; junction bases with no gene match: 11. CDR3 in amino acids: CASSLGLADYLYEQYF. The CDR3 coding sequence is TGTGCCAGCAGTCTCGGACTAGCGGATTATTTATACGAGCAGTACTTC.

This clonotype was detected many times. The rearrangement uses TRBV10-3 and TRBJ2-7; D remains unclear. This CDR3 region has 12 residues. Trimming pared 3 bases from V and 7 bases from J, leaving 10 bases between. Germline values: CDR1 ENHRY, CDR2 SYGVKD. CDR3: CAISESLSEQYF. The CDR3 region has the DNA TGTGCCATCAGTGAAAGCCTGAGTGAGCAGTACTTC.

The CDR3 region has the DNA TGTGCCAGCAGTTTAGGGGGTTTCGATGAAAAACTGTTTTTT. It yields the protein CASSLGGFDEKLFF. The rearrangement links TRBV28 to TRBJ1-4, with D perhaps TRBD1 (5 bases). V lost 2 bases and J 6 bases, leaving 10 bases between the germline ends. CDR1 MDHEN and CDR2 SYDVKM come from the germline V gene. The CDR3 totals 14 residues.

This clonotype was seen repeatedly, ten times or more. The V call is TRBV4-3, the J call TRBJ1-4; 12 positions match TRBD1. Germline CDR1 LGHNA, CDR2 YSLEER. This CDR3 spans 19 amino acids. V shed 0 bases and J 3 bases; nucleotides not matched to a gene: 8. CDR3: CASSQDPPGQGASNEKLFF. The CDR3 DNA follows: TGCGCCAGCAGCCAAGATCCCCCGGGACAGGGGGCATCTAATGAAAAACTGTTTTTT.

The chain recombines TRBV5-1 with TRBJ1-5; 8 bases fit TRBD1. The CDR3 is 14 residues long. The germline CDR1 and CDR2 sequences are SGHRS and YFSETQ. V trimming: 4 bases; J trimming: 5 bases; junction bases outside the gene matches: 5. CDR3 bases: TGCGCCAGCAGCATGGGACAGGACGATCAGCCCCAGCATTTT. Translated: CASSMGQDDQPQHF.

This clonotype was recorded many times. CDR3 sequence reads: CAISTRTGANTEAFF. CDR3 bases: TGTGCCATCAGTACGAGGACAGGGGCGAACACTGAAGCTTTCTTT. The J gene is TRBJ1-1, the V gene TRBV10-3, with 9 bases matching TRBD1. This CDR3 is built from 15 residues. Per germline, CDR1 ENHRY and CDR2 SYGVKD. V dropped 5 bases and J dropped 1; count of bases not matched to a gene: 5.